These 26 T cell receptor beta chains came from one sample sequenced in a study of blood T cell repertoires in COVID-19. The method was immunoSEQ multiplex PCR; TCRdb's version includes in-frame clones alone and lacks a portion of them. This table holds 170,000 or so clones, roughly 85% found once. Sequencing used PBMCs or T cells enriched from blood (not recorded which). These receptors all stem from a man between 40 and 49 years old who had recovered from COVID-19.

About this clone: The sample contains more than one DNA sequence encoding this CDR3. The CDR3 DNA follows: TGTGCCAGCAGTTACTCCACATCCAGGGGTGAAGCTTTCTTT. Translated, it gives CASSYSTSRGEAFF. This chain links TRBV6-5 with TRBJ1-1; D is perhaps TRBD1 (6 bases). The CDR3 is 14 amino acids. V shed 0 bases and J shed 7 bases, with 12 bases lying between them. Germline assignment: CDR1 MNHEY and CDR2 SVGAGI.

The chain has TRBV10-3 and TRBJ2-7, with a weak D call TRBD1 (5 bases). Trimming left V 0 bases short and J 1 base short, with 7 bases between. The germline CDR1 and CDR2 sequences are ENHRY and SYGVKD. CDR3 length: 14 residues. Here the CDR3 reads CAISESQGSYEQYF. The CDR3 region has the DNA TGTGCCATCAGTGAGTCGCAGGGATCCTACGAGCAGTACTTC.

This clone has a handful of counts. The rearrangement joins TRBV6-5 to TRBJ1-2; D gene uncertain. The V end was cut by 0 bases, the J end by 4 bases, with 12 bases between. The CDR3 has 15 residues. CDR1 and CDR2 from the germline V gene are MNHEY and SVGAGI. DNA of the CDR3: TGTGCCAGCAGTTACTCCCACGCGGAAACCTATGGCTACACCTTC. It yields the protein CASSYSHAETYGYTF.

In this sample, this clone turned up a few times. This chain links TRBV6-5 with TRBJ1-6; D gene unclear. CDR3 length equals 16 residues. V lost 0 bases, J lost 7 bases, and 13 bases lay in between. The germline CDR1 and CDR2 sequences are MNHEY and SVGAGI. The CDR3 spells CASSYSSGLLNSPLHF. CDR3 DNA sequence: TGTGCCAGCAGTTACTCGAGTGGACTCCTGAATTCACCCCTCCACTTT.

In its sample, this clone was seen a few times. The CDR3 nucleotides are TGCAGTGCTAGTTCGGGTGTAGCGGGAGGGCCGAATGAGCAGTTCTTC. Encoded protein: CSASSGVAGGPNEQFF. The rearrangement uses TRBV20-1 and TRBJ2-1; the match to TRBD2 covers 11 bases. The CDR3 spans 16 residues. V lost 3 bases to trimming and J lost 7 bases; unmatched junction nucleotides: 11. Germline V gives CDR1 DFQATT, CDR2 SNEGSKA (reference sequence).

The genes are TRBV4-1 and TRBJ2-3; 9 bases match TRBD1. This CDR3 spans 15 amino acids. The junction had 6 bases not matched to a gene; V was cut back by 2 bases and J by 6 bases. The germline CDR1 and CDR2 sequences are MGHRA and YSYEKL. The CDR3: CASSQQDRGLDTQYF. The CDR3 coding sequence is TGCGCCAGCAGCCAACAAGACAGGGGGTTGGATACGCAGTATTTT.

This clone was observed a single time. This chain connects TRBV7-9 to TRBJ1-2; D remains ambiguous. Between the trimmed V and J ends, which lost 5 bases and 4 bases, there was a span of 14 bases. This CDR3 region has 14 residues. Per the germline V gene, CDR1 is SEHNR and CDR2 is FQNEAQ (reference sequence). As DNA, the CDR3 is TGTGCCAGCAGCATGTCGAGGCTGCCCTATGGCTACACCTTC. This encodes CASSMSRLPYGYTF.

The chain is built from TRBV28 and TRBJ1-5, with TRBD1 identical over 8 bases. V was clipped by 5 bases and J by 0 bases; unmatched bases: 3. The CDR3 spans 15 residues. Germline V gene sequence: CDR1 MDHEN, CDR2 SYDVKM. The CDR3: CASSPRGLSNQPQHF. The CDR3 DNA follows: TGTGCCAGCAGTCCCAGGGGGCTTAGCAATCAGCCCCAGCATTTT.

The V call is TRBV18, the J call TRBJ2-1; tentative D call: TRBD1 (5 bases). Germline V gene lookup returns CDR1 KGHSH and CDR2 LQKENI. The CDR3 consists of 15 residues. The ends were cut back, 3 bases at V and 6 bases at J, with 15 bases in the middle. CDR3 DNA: TGTGCCAGCTCACCCCCAACCCCGCAGGGCAATGAGCAGTTCTTC. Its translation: CASSPPTPQGNEQFF.

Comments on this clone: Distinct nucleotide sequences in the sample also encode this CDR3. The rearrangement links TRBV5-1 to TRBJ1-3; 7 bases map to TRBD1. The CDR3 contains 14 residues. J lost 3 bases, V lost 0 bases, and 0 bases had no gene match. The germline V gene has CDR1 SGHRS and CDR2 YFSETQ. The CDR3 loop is CASSLGQGGNTIYF. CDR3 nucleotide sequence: TGCGCCAGCAGCTTGGGACAGGGTGGAAACACCATATATTTT. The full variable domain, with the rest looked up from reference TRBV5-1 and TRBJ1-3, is KAGVTQTPRYLIKTRGQQVTLSCSPISGHRSVSWYQQTPGQGLQFLFEYFSETQRNKGNFPGRFSGRQFSNSRSEMNVSTLELGDSALYLCASSLGQGGNTIYFGEGSWLTVV.

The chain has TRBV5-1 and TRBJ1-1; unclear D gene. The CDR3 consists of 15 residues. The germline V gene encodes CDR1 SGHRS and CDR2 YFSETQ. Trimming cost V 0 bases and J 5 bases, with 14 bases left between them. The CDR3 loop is CASSLDSGVSTEAFF. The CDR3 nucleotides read TGCGCCAGCAGCTTGGATTCGGGAGTAAGTACTGAAGCTTTCTTT. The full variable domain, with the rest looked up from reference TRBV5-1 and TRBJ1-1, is KAGVTQTPRYLIKTRGQQVTLSCSPISGHRSVSWYQQTPGQGLQFLFEYFSETQRNKGNFPGRFSGRQFSNSRSEMNVSTLELGDSALYLCASSLDSGVSTEAFFGQGTRLTVV.

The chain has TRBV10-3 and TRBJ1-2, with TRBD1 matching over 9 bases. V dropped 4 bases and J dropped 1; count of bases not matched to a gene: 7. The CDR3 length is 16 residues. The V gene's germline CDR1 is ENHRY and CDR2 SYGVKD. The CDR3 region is CAISVSGTGINYGYTF. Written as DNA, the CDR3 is TGTGCCATCAGTGTATCCGGGACAGGGATTAACTATGGCTACACCTTC.

DNA for the CDR3: TGCAGCGTTGAACTAGCGGGAGATAATACGCAGTATTTT. Its translation is CSVELAGDNTQYF. The chain is built from TRBV29-1 and TRBJ2-3, with 10 bases that match TRBD2. Trimming removed 2 bases from V and 7 bases from J; junction bases left unmatched: 3. CDR1 is SQVTM, CDR2 ANQGSEA, per germline. The CDR3 sequence is 13 residues long.

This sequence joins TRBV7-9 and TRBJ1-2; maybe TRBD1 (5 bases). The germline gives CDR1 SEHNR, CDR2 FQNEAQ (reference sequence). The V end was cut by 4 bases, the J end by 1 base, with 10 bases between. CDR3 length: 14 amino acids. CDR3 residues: CASSSSGFNYGYTF. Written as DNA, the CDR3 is TGTGCCAGCAGCTCCTCAGGGTTTAACTATGGCTACACCTTC.

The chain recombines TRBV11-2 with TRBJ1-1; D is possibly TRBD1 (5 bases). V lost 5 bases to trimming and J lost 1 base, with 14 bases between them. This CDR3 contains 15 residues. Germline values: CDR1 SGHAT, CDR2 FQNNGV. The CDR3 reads CASSRLGPTNTEAFF. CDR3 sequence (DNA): TGTGCCAGCAGCCGCCTGGGGCCGACGAACACTGAAGCTTTCTTT. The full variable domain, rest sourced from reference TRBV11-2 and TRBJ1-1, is EAGVAQSPRYKIIEKRQSVAFWCNPISGHATLYWYQQILGQGPKLLIQFQNNGVVDDSQLPKDRFSAERLKGVDSTLKIQPAKLEDSAVYLCASSRLGPTNTEAFFGQGTRLTVV.

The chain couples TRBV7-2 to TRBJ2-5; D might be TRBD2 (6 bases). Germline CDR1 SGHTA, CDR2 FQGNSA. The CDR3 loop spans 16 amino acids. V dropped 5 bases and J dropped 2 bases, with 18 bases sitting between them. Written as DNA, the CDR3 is TGTGCCAGCAGCCAAGGGTTGAGGCGGGGACAAGAGACCCAGTACTTC. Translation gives CASSQGLRRGQETQYF.

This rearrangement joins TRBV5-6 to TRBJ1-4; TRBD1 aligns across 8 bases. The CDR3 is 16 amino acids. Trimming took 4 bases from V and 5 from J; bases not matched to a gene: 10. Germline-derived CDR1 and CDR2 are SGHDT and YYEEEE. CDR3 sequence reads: CASSPDRDRRNEKLFF. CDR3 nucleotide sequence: TGTGCCAGCAGCCCGGACAGGGACCGACGCAATGAAAAACTGTTTTTT.

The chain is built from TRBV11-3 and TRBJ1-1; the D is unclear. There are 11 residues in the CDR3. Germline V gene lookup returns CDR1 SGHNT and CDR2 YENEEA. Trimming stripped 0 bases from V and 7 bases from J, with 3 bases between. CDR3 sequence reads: CASSLESEAFF. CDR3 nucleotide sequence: TGTGCCAGCAGCTTAGAGAGTGAAGCTTTCTTT.

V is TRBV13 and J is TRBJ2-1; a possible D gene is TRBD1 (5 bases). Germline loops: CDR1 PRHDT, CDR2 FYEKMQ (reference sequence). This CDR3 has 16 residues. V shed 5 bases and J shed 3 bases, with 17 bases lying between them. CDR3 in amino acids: CASSPPERQFYNEQFF. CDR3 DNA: TGTGCCAGCAGCCCACCCGAAAGACAGTTCTACAATGAGCAGTTCTTC.

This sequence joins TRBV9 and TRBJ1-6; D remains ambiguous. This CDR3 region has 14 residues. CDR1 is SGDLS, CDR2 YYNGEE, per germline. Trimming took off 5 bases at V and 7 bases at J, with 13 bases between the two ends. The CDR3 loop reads CASSPGGRNSPLHF. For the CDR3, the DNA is TGTGCCAGCAGTCCGGGAGGAAGGAATTCACCCCTCCACTTT.

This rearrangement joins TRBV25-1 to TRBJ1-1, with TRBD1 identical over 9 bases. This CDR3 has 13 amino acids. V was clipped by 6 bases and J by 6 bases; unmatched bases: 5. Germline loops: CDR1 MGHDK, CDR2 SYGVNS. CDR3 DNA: TGTGCCAGCAGGACGACAGGGGGGGCTGAAGCTTTCTTT. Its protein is CASRTTGGAEAFF.

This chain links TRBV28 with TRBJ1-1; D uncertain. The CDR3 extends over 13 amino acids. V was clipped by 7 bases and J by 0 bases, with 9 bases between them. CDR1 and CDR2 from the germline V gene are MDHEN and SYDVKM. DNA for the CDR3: TGTGCCAGCAACCCGGGTCTGAACACTGAAGCTTTCTTT. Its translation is CASNPGLNTEAFF.

This CDR3 reads CASSVGAKEGGYTF. CDR3 in DNA: TGTGCCAGCAGCGTAGGGGCTAAGGAGGGCGGCTACACCTTC. The rearrangement links TRBV9 to TRBJ1-2; no reliable D call. This CDR3 is 14 amino acids long. The V end lost 0 bases, the J end lost 8 bases, and 14 bases lay between the germline ends. Germline V gene data show CDR1 as SGDLS and CDR2 as YYNGEE.

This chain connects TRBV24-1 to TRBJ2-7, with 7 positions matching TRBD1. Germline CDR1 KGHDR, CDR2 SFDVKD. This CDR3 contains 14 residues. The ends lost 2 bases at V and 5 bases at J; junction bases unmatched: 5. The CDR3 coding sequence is TGTGCCACCAGTGATTCGGGACAGATCCACGAGCAGTACTTC. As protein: CATSDSGQIHEQYF.

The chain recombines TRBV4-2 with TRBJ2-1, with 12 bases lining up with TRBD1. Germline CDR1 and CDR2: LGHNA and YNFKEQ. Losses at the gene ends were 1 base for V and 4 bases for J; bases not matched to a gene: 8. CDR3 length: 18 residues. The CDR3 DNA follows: TGTGCCAGCAGCCAAGCTTCACCGGGACAGGGGGCTTACAATGAGCAGTTCTTC. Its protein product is CASSQASPGQGAYNEQFF.

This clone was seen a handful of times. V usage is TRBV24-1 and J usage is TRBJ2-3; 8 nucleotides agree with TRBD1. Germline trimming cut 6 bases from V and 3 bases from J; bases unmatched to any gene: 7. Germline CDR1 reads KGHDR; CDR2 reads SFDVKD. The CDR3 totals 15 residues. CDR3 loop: CATSSWTGITDTQYF. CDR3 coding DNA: TGTGCCACCAGTTCCTGGACAGGGATTACAGATACGCAGTATTTT.